This passage covers 31 T cell receptor beta chains from one sample sequenced in a study of cytotoxic CD8 clonotypes in ibrutinib-treated CLL. The table came from immunoSEQ multiplex PCR; TCRdb's copy has only in-frame clones and leaves some out. The sample shows about 140,000 clones, 75% to 85% of them seen only once. Sequences were derived from PBMCs, sampled after 36 months of ibrutinib treatment. The receptor source for this set is a human donor with chronic lymphocytic leukemia.

The chain is built from TRBV5-6 and TRBJ1-2; 10 positions agree with TRBD1. This CDR3 is built from 16 residues. CDR1 is SGHDT, CDR2 YYEEEE, per germline. V was pared by 3 bases and J by 3 bases, with 8 bases of the junction left unmatched. CDR3 amino acids: CASSSGTGEKYYGYTF. The CDR3, as DNA: TGTGCCAGCAGCTCCGGGACAGGGGAAAAGTACTATGGCTACACCTTC.

The chain uses TRBV7-6 and TRBJ1-1, with 7 bases aligning to TRBD1. The CDR3 sequence is 15 residues long. Trimming cost V 5 bases and J 7 bases; bases outside gene matches: 13. CDR1 is SGHVS and CDR2 is FNYEAQ in the germline V gene. In nucleotides, the CDR3 is TGTGCCAGCAGCCCGGGACAGACTCCCTTCGGTGAAGCTTTCTTT. Translated, it gives CASSPGQTPFGEAFF.

This chain joins TRBV7-9 and TRBJ1-2, with 7 bases fitting TRBD1. The germline V gene encodes CDR1 SEHNR and CDR2 FQNEAQ (reference sequence). This CDR3 is 14 amino acids long. Unmatched junction bases numbered 3, after V lost 3 bases and J lost 2 bases. The DNA of the CDR3 is TGTGCCAGCAGCTTTGGGACAGAAAACTATGGCTACACCTTC. Translating gives CASSFGTENYGYTF.

This clone has just a few counts. CDR3 sequence (DNA): TGCGCCAGCAGCGTAGACAGGGTTGATGGCTACACCTTC. This gives the protein CASSVDRVDGYTF. The chain uses TRBV5-1 and TRBJ1-2; 7 bases align to TRBD1. The CDR3 extends over 13 amino acids. Germline trimming cut 4 bases from V and 6 bases from J; bases unmatched to any gene: 6. The germline CDR1 and CDR2 sequences are SGHRS and YFSETQ.

The chain joins TRBV5-5 to TRBJ2-7; D is undetermined. CDR1 is SGHKS, CDR2 YYEKEE, per germline (reference sequence). V was pared by 9 bases and J by 0 bases, with 13 bases between. CDR3 size: 13 residues. The DNA of the CDR3 is TGTGCCACTTCAGCCTCCGGCTCCTACGAGCAGTACTTC. Translation: CATSASGSYEQYF.

The chain is built from TRBV10-3 and TRBJ1-5, with D hard to call. From germline, CDR1 is ENHRY and CDR2 SYGVKD. Trimming shortened V by 10 bases and J by 7 bases, and 17 bases separated the two germline ends. The CDR3 sequence is 13 residues long. The CDR3 sequence is CASDGGNQQPQHF. Here the CDR3 DNA reads TGTGCCAGCGATGGCGGGAACCAGCAGCCCCAGCATTTT.

The chain employs TRBV4-1 and TRBJ1-5; no clear D. The CDR3 loop spans 15 amino acids. Germline lookup yields CDR1 MGHRA and CDR2 YSYEKL. With 0 bases removed from V and 6 bases from J, the gap between germline ends came to 12 bases. CDR3 sequence (DNA): TGCGCCAGCAGCCAAGATACGGGGTCCGGTCAGCCCCAGCATTTT. Amino acids: CASSQDTGSGQPQHF.

The chain links TRBV27 to TRBJ1-1; D gene uncertain. Germline values: CDR1 MNHEY, CDR2 SMNVEV (reference sequence). CDR3 length: 15 amino acids. The ends were cut back, 2 bases at V and 4 bases at J, with 14 bases in the middle. DNA of the CDR3: TGTGCCAGCAGTTTAATGCGCTTGCGGTCCACTGAAGCTTTCTTT. This codes for CASSLMRLRSTEAFF.

This rearrangement joins TRBV11-3 to TRBJ2-5; D might be TRBD1 (5 bases). V was trimmed by 3 bases and J by 3 bases, leaving 8 bases between them. Germline values: CDR1 SGHNT, CDR2 YENEEA. This CDR3 spans 13 amino acids. The CDR3, as DNA: TGTGCCAGCAGCTTTTCAGGGAAAGAGACCCAGTACTTC. It codes for CASSFSGKETQYF.

This clone was recorded many times. The chain joins TRBV7-9 to TRBJ1-3; no reliable D call. Trimming took off 1 base at V and 0 bases at J, with 4 bases between the two ends. The germline V gene has CDR1 SEHNR and CDR2 FQNEAQ (reference sequence). This CDR3 has 14 residues. This chain's CDR3 is CASSLGPSGNTIYF. The CDR3 DNA is TGTGCCAGCAGCTTAGGCCCCTCTGGAAACACCATATATTTT.

V and J are TRBV7-9 and TRBJ2-3; tentatively, D is TRBD2 (5 bases). V was clipped by 7 bases and J by 1 base, with 9 bases between them. CDR3 length: 13 amino acids. Germline CDR1 and CDR2: SEHNR and FQNEAQ (reference sequence). Here the CDR3 reads CASTGGRTDTQYF. CDR3 DNA: TGTGCCAGCACTGGAGGTCGCACAGATACGCAGTATTTT.

The rearrangement joins TRBV5-1 to TRBJ2-3; D is undetermined. The germline V gene has CDR1 SGHRS and CDR2 YFSETQ. V was pared by 1 base and J by 1 base, with 7 bases between. The CDR3 consists of 14 residues. CDR3 in amino acids: CASSLWEGTDTQYF. DNA of the CDR3: TGCGCCAGCAGCTTGTGGGAAGGCACAGATACGCAGTATTTT.

The chain is built from TRBV12-2 and TRBJ2-1; TRBD2 is taken as the D call from the table, unchecked against the DNA. TRBV12-2 has pseudogene status. The CDR3 sequence is 16 residues long. CDR3 DNA: TGTGCAAGTCAAACAACTAGCGCCCACTCCTACAATGAGCAGTTCTTC. This sequence encodes CASQTTSAHSYNEQFF.

The genes are TRBV5-6 and TRBJ2-2; D could derive from TRBD1 or TRBD2 (5 bases each). CDR3 size: 15 residues. V lost 4 bases, J lost 5 bases, and 15 bases lay in between. Germline V CDR1 and CDR2: SGHDT, YYEEEE. The DNA for the CDR3 is TGTGCCAGCAGCCCCGTGGGGGTCGCGACCGGGGAGCTGTTTTTT. This sequence encodes CASSPVGVATGELFF.

V gene TRBV4-1 combines with J gene TRBJ1-5; no clear D. The CDR3 is 17 residues long. V gave up 1 base and J gave up 3 bases, with 16 bases separating them. CDR1 and CDR2 (germline): MGHRA, YSYEKL. The chain's CDR3 is CASSQGVTGRANQPQHF. In nucleotides, the CDR3 is TGCGCCAGCAGCCAAGGGGTGACGGGGAGGGCCAATCAGCCCCAGCATTTT.

Only a few counts were recorded for this clone. The V gene is TRBV5-1, the J gene TRBJ1-6; a possible D gene is TRBD1 (5 bases). V lost 4 bases and J lost 5, with 13 bases in between. The germline V gene encodes CDR1 SGHRS and CDR2 YFSETQ. The CDR3 is made up of 15 amino acids. CDR3 nucleotides: TGCGCCAGCAGCCTGGCGGGGGGGGATAATTCACCCCTCCACTTT. It codes for CASSLAGGDNSPLHF.

V gene TRBV4-1 combines with J gene TRBJ2-7, with D unresolved. The V gene's germline CDR1 is MGHRA and CDR2 YSYEKL. The ends were cut back, 1 base at V and 2 bases at J, with 12 bases in the middle. CDR3 length: 15 residues. The CDR3 sequence is CASSQVFGEPYEQYF. The DNA of the CDR3 is TGCGCCAGCAGCCAAGTCTTTGGGGAACCCTACGAGCAGTACTTC.

CDR3 in DNA: TGTGCCAGCAGCGTAGAACTAGCGGGACCTTGGGATGAGCAGTTCTTC. It specifies CASSVELAGPWDEQFF. This sequence joins TRBV9 and TRBJ2-1; 10 bases are a match to TRBD2. Germline-derived CDR1 and CDR2 are SGDLS and YYNGEE. CDR3 length: 16 amino acids. J gave up 8 bases and V 0 bases, and 8 bases lay outside the gene matches.

This sequence joins TRBV10-2 and TRBJ1-2; 9 bases line up with TRBD1. The CDR3 covers 17 residues. Looked up from germline, CDR1 is WSHSY and CDR2 is SAAADI. V gave up 2 bases and J gave up 4 bases; unmatched junction bases: 11. As DNA, the CDR3 is TGCGCCAGCAGTGAGATTCCCGGGACAGGGATCGGCTATGGCTACACCTTC. As protein: CASSEIPGTGIGYGYTF.

V is TRBV2 and J is TRBJ1-1; perhaps TRBD1 as D (6 bases). This CDR3 has 13 residues. Between the trimmed V and J ends, which lost 4 bases and 3 bases, there was a span of 9 bases. Per germline, CDR1 SNHLY and CDR2 FYNNEI. This CDR3 is CASSGAGDTEAFF. The CDR3 nucleotides read TGTGCCAGCAGTGGCGCAGGGGACACTGAAGCTTTCTTT.

V gene TRBV5-4 combines with J gene TRBJ1-2; weak D call: TRBD1 (5 bases). This CDR3 contains 14 residues. Germline V gives CDR1 SGHNT, CDR2 YYREEE (reference sequence). Trimming removed 5 bases at V and 5 bases at J, with 16 bases between. The CDR3 coding sequence is TGTGCCAGCAGGTTCACAGGTGGTCCTTATGGCTACACCTTC. Protein sequence: CASRFTGGPYGYTF.

A word on this clone: Other DNA sequences in the same sample also yield this CDR3. The V gene is TRBV7-9, the J gene TRBJ1-5; 9 bases agree with TRBD1. Germline CDR1 reads SEHNR; CDR2 reads FQNEAQ (reference sequence). The length of the CDR3 is 16 residues. V trimming: 5 bases; J trimming: 0 bases; junction bases outside the gene matches: 5. The CDR3 loop reads CASSPGQGYSNQPQHF. The CDR3 nucleotides are TGTGCCAGCAGCCCCGGACAGGGGTATAGCAATCAGCCCCAGCATTTT. The full variable domain, with the rest looked up from reference TRBV7-9 and TRBJ1-5, is DTGVSQNPRHKITKRGQNVTFRCDPISEHNRLYWYRQTLGQGPEFLTYFQNEAQLEKSRLLSDRFSAERPKGSFSTLEIQRTEQGDSAMYLCASSPGQGYSNQPQHFGDGTRLSIL.

The chain employs TRBV9 and TRBJ1-2; a weak D match, TRBD1 (6 bases). CDR3 length equals 17 residues. Trimming took off 1 base at V and 4 bases at J, with 20 bases between the two ends. Per the germline V gene, CDR1 is SGDLS and CDR2 is YYNGEE. The CDR3 sequence is CASSVQLSRRGGYGYTF. DNA of the CDR3: TGTGCCAGCAGCGTACAACTGTCTCGTCGAGGGGGCTATGGCTACACCTTC.

The chain couples TRBV28 to TRBJ2-3, with 10 bases fitting TRBD2. This CDR3 spans 15 amino acids. After removal of 8 bases from V and 3 bases from J, the junction contained 8 bases not matched to a gene. CDR1 is MDHEN and CDR2 is SYDVKM in the germline V gene. The CDR3 DNA reads TGTGCCAGCGAAAGAGCGGGGGGGAGGACAGATACGCAGTATTTT. Amino acid sequence: CASERAGGRTDTQYF.

V and J are TRBV19 and TRBJ2-5; 8 bases line up with TRBD2. The CDR3 totals 13 residues. The germline V gene has CDR1 LNHDA and CDR2 SQIVND (reference sequence). V lost 6 bases and J lost 4; bases outside the gene matches: 4. The CDR3 nucleotides are TGTGCCAGTAGGGGACTAGGTGGAGAGACCCAGTACTTC. It specifies CASRGLGGETQYF.

The rearrangement joins TRBV4-1 to TRBJ1-2; possibly TRBD1 for D (6 bases). The V and J ends lost 2 bases and 2 bases respectively, with 12 bases between them. The CDR3 loop spans 15 amino acids. From germline, CDR1 is MGHRA and CDR2 YSYEKL. DNA for the CDR3: TGCGCCAGCAGCCAAAGGGGGGGCAAGAACTATGGCTACACCTTC. Translation: CASSQRGGKNYGYTF.

This clone was seen a few times. The CDR3 bases are TGTGCCAGCAGTCTCGGGGCTAACTATGGCTACACCTTC. Translated, it gives CASSLGANYGYTF. The gene calls are TRBV5-4 and TRBJ1-2; D gene ambiguous. This CDR3 comprises 13 residues. Germline V gives CDR1 SGHNT, CDR2 YYREEE (reference sequence). V was pared by 5 bases and J by 0 bases, with 8 bases between.

The rearrangement uses TRBV7-9 and TRBJ1-6; D uncertain. The CDR3 has 15 amino acids. The germline gives CDR1 SEHNR, CDR2 FQNEAQ (reference sequence). Trimming took 5 bases from V and 10 from J, leaving 18 bases between them. The CDR3 DNA reads as TGTGCCAGCAGCCATAAAGAAACCCACCGGTCACCCCTCCACTTT. It specifies CASSHKETHRSPLHF.

CDR3 amino acids: CASSDPSFEQFF. The CDR3 nucleotides are TGTGCCAGCAGTGACCCATCCTTCGAGCAGTTCTTC. This rearrangement joins TRBV6-1 to TRBJ2-1; D uncertain. The CDR3 has 12 amino acids. Trimming left V 3 bases short and J 10 bases short, with 10 bases between. Germline V lookup: CDR1 MNHNS, CDR2 SASEGT.

This clone was observed a few times. V usage is TRBV20-1 and J usage is TRBJ1-2; TRBD1 matches 7 bases. Germline V gene data show CDR1 as DFQATT and CDR2 as SNEGSKA (reference sequence). V was clipped by 4 bases and J by 8 bases; unmatched bases: 4. The CDR3 covers 11 residues. CDR3 nucleotide sequence: TGCAGTGCTATCGGGACAGCCGGCTACACCTTC. Amino acid sequence: CSAIGTAGYTF.

This clone occurred a few times. This chain links TRBV5-1 with TRBJ1-5; 7 bases line up with TRBD1. This CDR3 contains 13 residues. Looked up from germline, CDR1 is SGHRS and CDR2 is YFSETQ. V was pared by 0 bases and J by 7 bases, with 1 base of the junction left unmatched. The CDR3 sequence is CASSLAGGQPQHF. CDR3 bases: TGCGCCAGCAGCTTGGCAGGGGGACAGCCCCAGCATTTT.